The entry that follows covers one T cell receptor beta chain sequence. One end of the junction does not line up with germline, which may come from a read error. The PCR made use of 60 Vbeta and 13 Jbeta primers. The data were produced by immunoSEQ multiplex PCR, yet TCRdb's version contains in-frame clones alone and is incomplete. Counted here are roughly 180,000 clones, 8.5% to 10% occurring once; the ten biggest clones make up 1% to 1.5%. There are 15 residues in the CDR3. In germline, CDR1 is SGHNT, CDR2 YYREEE (reference sequence). The entry originates in a study of cytomegalovirus exposure and HLA in healthy donors. Each of the donors was a healthy bone marrow donor.

This sequence joins TRBV5-4 and TRBJ1-3, with 7 bases lining up with TRBD1. The sample consisted of PBMCs. The clonotype was recovered from a woman in her 30s in good health and CMV-seropositive. The CDR3 DNA sequence: TGTGCCAGCAGCCCGACTAGACAGGGAGGAAACACCATACATTTT. It translates to CASSPTRQGGNTIHF. The entire variable domain, with the rest obtained from reference TRBV5-4 and TRBJ1-3, is as follows: ETGVTQSPTHLIKTRGQQVTLRCSSQSGHNTVSWYQQALGQGPQFIFQYYREEENGRGNFPPRFSGLQFPNYSSELNVNALELDDSALYLCASSPTRQGGNTIHFGEGSWLTVV.